This is a list of T cell receptor beta chains from one sample in a study of CD8 T cells in ankylosing spondylitis. TCRdb re-derived calls from the 5' RACE reads in MiXCR, one entry per CDR3 protein. The data show about 220,000 distinct CDR3 sequences, with more than 9% seen just once and approximately 20% held by the top ten. The material sequenced was blood, either unsorted or a sorted T cell fraction (not recorded which). The receptors derive from a male donor with ankylosing spondylitis or in good health (not recorded which). CDR3s include the opening cysteine and the closing phenylalanine or tryptophan. A D gene is named only where the DNA matches it firmly. For some rows the clone size is stated as once, few or many, or as a class when expanded; others skip it.

J: TRBJ2-1; length: 14; size: many; D: .; V: TRBV24-1; DNA: TGTGCCACCAGTGATTTCAATGGACATGATAGCCAGTTCTTC; CDR3: CATSDFNGHDSQFF
J: TRBJ1-2; length: 13; size: many; D: TRBD1; V: TRBV20-1; DNA: TGCAGTGCTGGGACAGGGGCCCTCTATGGCTACACCTTC; CDR3: CSAGTGALYGYTF
J: TRBJ1-1; length: 14; size: .; D: TRBD1; V: TRBV7-9; DNA: TGTGCCAGCAGCCTAGGACAGGCGCACACTGAAGCTTTCTTT; CDR3: CASSLGQAHTEAFF
J: TRBJ2-1; length: 14; size: few; D: TRBD2; V: TRBV2; DNA: TGTGCCAGCCAAGCGGGGAGCTCCTACAATGAGCAGTTCTTC; CDR3: CASQAGSSYNEQFF
J: TRBJ1-2; length: 14; size: many; D: TRBD1; V: TRBV15; DNA: TGTGCCACCAGCTCAGACAGGGGAATTTCTGGCTACACCTTC; CDR3: CATSSDRGISGYTF
J: TRBJ2-2; length: 14; size: many; D: .; V: TRBV12-3/TRBV12-4; DNA: TGTGCCAGCAGTCCGAAGCCCGAAAACGGGGAGCTGTTTTTT; CDR3: CASSPKPENGELFF
J: TRBJ2-1; length: 11; size: many; D: TRBD1; V: TRBV6-5; DNA: TGTGCCAGCAGCCGGACAGGCGAGCAGTTCTTC; CDR3: CASSRTGEQFF
J: TRBJ2-7; length: 13; size: few; D: .; V: TRBV28; DNA: TGTGCCAGCACCATTTCCGGGGGCTACGAGCAGTACTTC; CDR3: CASTISGGYEQYF
J: TRBJ1-1; length: 15; size: many; D: .; V: TRBV3-1; DNA: TGTGCCAGCAGCCAAGCTAGCAGGGGAAACACTGAAGCTTTCTTT; CDR3: CASSQASRGNTEAFF
J: TRBJ1-4; length: 14; size: few; D: .; V: TRBV7-7; DNA: TGTGCTAGCAGCAGGGGCGTAACTAATGAAAAACTGTTTTTT; CDR3: CASSRGVTNEKLFF
J: TRBJ2-7; length: 15; size: many; D: .; V: TRBV7-2; DNA: TGTGCCAGCAGCTTAGAGGGCGGGGTCCCCTACGAGCAGTACTTC; CDR3: CASSLEGGVPYEQYF
J: TRBJ2-7; length: 13; size: .; D: .; V: TRBV12-3/TRBV12-4; DNA: TGTGCCAGCAGTTTAACCCGACTAGGCGAGCAGTACTTC; CDR3: CASSLTRLGEQYF
J: TRBJ1-6; length: 18; size: many; D: .; V: TRBV11-2; DNA: TGTGCCAGCAGCTTAGTTGGGGCCCTCAACGGGGGAAATTCACCCCTCCACTTT; CDR3: CASSLVGALNGGNSPLHF
J: TRBJ1-5; length: 15; size: .; D: .; V: TRBV20-1; DNA: TGCAGTGCCCGATTCGGCTTTGGGGGCAATCAGCCCCAGCATTTT; CDR3: CSARFGFGGNQPQHF
J: TRBJ1-5; length: 15; size: many; D: .; V: TRBV20-1; DNA: TGCAGTGCTAGAGAACAGACGAATAGCAATCAGCCCCAGCATTTT; CDR3: CSAREQTNSNQPQHF
J: TRBJ2-2; length: 18; size: .; D: TRBD1; V: TRBV11-2; DNA: TGTGCCAGCAGTATGACAGGGGGCACCTCCCTGAACACCGGGGAGCTGTTTTTT; CDR3: CASSMTGGTSLNTGELFF
J: TRBJ1-6; length: 14; size: many; D: TRBD1; V: TRBV20-1; DNA: TGCAGTGCTAGGCCAGGGGGTTTTGATTCACCCCTCCACTTT; CDR3: CSARPGGFDSPLHF
J: TRBJ1-5; length: 13; size: many; D: .; V: TRBV16; DNA: TGTGCCAGCAGCCAGTCCGTCAATCAGCCCCAGCATTTT; CDR3: CASSQSVNQPQHF
J: TRBJ2-5; length: 16; size: many; D: TRBD2; V: TRBV7-8; DNA: TGTGCCAGCAGCTTAATAACTAGCGGGGGGAAAGAGACCCAGTACTTC; CDR3: CASSLITSGGKETQYF
J: TRBJ1-5; length: 15; size: many; D: .; V: TRBV25-1; DNA: TGTGCCAGCAGTGAGGGCCAGGGAGGAAATCAGCCCCAGCATTTT; CDR3: CASSEGQGGNQPQHF
J: TRBJ1-6; length: 14; size: many; D: .; V: TRBV5-1; DNA: TGCGCCAGCAGTGGGCCAGACAATAATTCACCCCTCCACTTT; CDR3: CASSGPDNNSPLHF
J: TRBJ1-6; length: 12; size: many; D: .; V: TRBV11-2; DNA: TGTGCCAGCAGCTCCAATAATTCACCCCTCCACTTT; CDR3: CASSSNNSPLHF
J: TRBJ2-3; length: 18; size: .; D: .; V: TRBV3-1; DNA: TGTGCCAGCAGCCACCCGATCAAGGCGGGGGCTAGCACAGATACGCAGTATTTT; CDR3: CASSHPIKAGASTDTQYF